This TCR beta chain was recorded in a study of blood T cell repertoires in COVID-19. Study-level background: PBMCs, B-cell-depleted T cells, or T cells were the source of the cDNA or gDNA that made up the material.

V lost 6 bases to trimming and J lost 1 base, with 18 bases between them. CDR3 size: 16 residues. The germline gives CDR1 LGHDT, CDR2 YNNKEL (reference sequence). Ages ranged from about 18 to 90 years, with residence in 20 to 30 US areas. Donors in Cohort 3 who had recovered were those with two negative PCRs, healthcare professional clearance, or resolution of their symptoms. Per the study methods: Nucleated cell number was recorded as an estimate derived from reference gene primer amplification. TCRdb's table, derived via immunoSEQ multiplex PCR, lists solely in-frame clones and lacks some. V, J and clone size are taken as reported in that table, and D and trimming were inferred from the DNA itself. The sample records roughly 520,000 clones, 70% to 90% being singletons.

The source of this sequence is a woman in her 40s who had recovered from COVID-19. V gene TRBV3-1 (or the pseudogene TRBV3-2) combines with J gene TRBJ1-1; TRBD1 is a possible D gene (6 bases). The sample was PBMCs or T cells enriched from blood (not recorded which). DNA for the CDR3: TGTGCCAGCAGGCTCACTCGACAGGAAAAGAACACTGAAGCTTTCTTT. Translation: CASRLTRQEKNTEAFF.